The 17 T cell receptor beta chains below come from one sample, sequenced in a study of molecular identifiers for immune sequencing clone quantification. Each CDR3 protein gets one entry after TCRdb re-called the PCR reads with MiXCR. The table has 70,000 to 95,000 distinct CDR3 sequences, around 17% seen once. What was sequenced was naive CD8+ T cells from blood, with Jurkat cell RNA spiked in. Subset specified: FACS-sorted CD8+CD4-CCR7+CD45RA+ naive T cells. Every receptor here comes from a human donor in good health. Some libraries in this study had Jurkat cell RNA spiked in.

This clonotype came up many times. The CDR3 is CASSLASGQANYGYTF. CDR3 in DNA: TGTGCCAGCAGCTTAGCGTCTGGGCAAGCTAACTATGGCTACACCTTC. The chain employs TRBV7-9 and TRBJ1-2; D gene uncertain. V lost 0 bases to trimming and J lost 0 bases, with 11 bases between them. The germline gives CDR1 SEHNR, CDR2 FQNEAQ (reference sequence). The CDR3 is made up of 16 amino acids.

The sample holds many counts of this clonotype. The chain couples TRBV5-1 to TRBJ2-2; D is tentatively TRBD1 or TRBD2 (5 bases each). The CDR3 has 15 residues. V was pared by 2 bases and J by 3 bases, with 11 bases between. Germline V gene data show CDR1 as SGHRS and CDR2 as YFSETQ. The chain's CDR3 is CASSFGTEYTGELFF. The CDR3 bases are TGCGCCAGCAGCTTCGGGACGGAGTACACCGGGGAGCTGTTTTTT.

The table lists this clonotype with many counts. The chain couples TRBV7-2 to TRBJ1-3; D ambiguous. V lost 1 base and J 0 bases, leaving 13 bases between the germline ends. Germline V gene data show CDR1 as SGHTA and CDR2 as FQGNSA. This CDR3 spans 17 amino acids. In DNA, the CDR3 is TGTGCCAGCAGCTTAGGAGGGAATCGGGTCTCTGGAAACACCATATATTTT. This codes for CASSLGGNRVSGNTIYF.

The chain joins TRBV6-5 to TRBJ2-7; unclear D gene. The germline V and J ends were trimmed by 0 bases and 4 bases, with 7 bases remaining between them. The CDR3 is 13 amino acids. The V gene's germline CDR1 is MNHEY and CDR2 SVGAGI. This CDR3 is CASSYSVGYEQYF. The CDR3 DNA sequence: TGTGCCAGCAGTTACTCCGTGGGTTACGAGCAGTACTTC.

This clonotype was recorded at least ten times. The chain carries TRBV19 and TRBJ2-1; D is possibly TRBD2 (6 bases). Trimming took off 3 bases at V and 0 bases at J, with 9 bases between the two ends. The germline CDR1 and CDR2 sequences are LNHDA and SQIVND (reference sequence). The CDR3 sequence is 15 residues long. CDR3 amino acids: CASSIWGDSYNEQFF. Written as DNA, the CDR3 is TGTGCCAGTAGTATCTGGGGGGACTCCTACAATGAGCAGTTCTTC.

The table lists this clonotype with many counts. The chain couples TRBV10-2 to TRBJ2-3; 9 bases match TRBD1. This CDR3 has 18 residues. The junction had 10 bases not matched to a gene; V was cut back by 2 bases and J by 1 base. The germline gives CDR1 WSHSY, CDR2 SAAADI. Written as DNA, the CDR3 is TGCGCCAGCAGTGAGAGGCCGGGACAGGGACGGGGCACAGATACGCAGTATTTT. It encodes CASSERPGQGRGTDTQYF.

This clonotype was seen only a few times. A read error may be the cause here, since a much bigger clone is one base away. This CDR3 fails to terminate in the conserved phenylalanine or tryptophan, so it likely reflects a read error. This rearrangement joins TRBV19 to TRBJ1-1; D gene ambiguous. Germline values: CDR1 LNHDA, CDR2 SQIVND (reference sequence). V was shortened by 6 bases and J by 3 bases, with 11 bases between the two germline ends. CDR3 length: 13 residues. The CDR3 is CASSSQLDTEAFS. In DNA form, the CDR3 reads TGTGCCAGTAGCAGCCAACTAGACACTGAAGCTTTCTCT.

This clonotype has a count of ten or more. The chain joins TRBV30 to TRBJ1-1; D is perhaps TRBD1 (6 bases). Germline V gene lookup returns CDR1 GTSNPN and CDR2 SVGIG (reference sequence). Trimming shortened V by 3 bases and J by 4 bases, and 15 bases separated the two germline ends. The CDR3 has 14 residues. The CDR3 sequence is CAWRPQGWGTEAFF. CDR3 coding DNA: TGTGCCTGGAGACCTCAGGGGTGGGGCACTGAAGCTTTCTTT. The whole variable domain, remainder taken from reference TRBV30 and TRBJ1-1, is SQTIHQWPATLVQPVGSPLSLECTVEGTSNPNLYWYRQAAGRGLQLLFYSVGIGQISSEVPQNLSASRPQDRQFILSSKKLLLSDSGFYLCAWRPQGWGTEAFFGQGTRLTVV.

As to this clonotype: With a much larger clone just one base away, this may be a read error. The J gene is TRBJ2-1, the V gene TRBV20-1; D is possibly TRBD2 (6 bases). The CDR3 runs to 12 residues. Germline V CDR1 and CDR2: DFQATT, SNEGSKA (reference sequence). The CDR3 nucleotides read TGCAGTGCACCGGGACTTTACAATGAGCAGCTCTTC. This translates into CSAPGLYNEQLF.

This clonotype appeared many times. V gene TRBV24-1 combines with J gene TRBJ2-2, with D unresolved. The germline CDR1 and CDR2 sequences are KGHDR and SFDVKD. CDR3 length: 13 amino acids. V dropped 0 bases and J dropped 4 bases, with 2 bases sitting between them. The CDR3 spells CATSDLGTGELFF. CDR3 bases: TGTGCCACCAGTGATTTGGGCACCGGGGAGCTGTTTTTT.

The chain links TRBV7-6 to TRBJ1-3, with 8 bases identical to TRBD1. Germline V gene data show CDR1 as SGHVS and CDR2 as FNYEAQ. The ends lost 5 bases at V and 2 bases at J; junction bases unmatched: 5. The CDR3 length is 15 residues. CDR3 DNA: TGTGCCAGCAGCGGCGGACAGGGTACTGGAAACACCATATATTTT. Translating gives CASSGGQGTGNTIYF.

Many counts were recorded for this clonotype. The chain is built from TRBV4-1 and TRBJ1-3; D gene ambiguous. CDR1 and CDR2 from the germline V gene are MGHRA and YSYEKL. The CDR3 contains 14 residues. V gave up 5 bases and J gave up 1 base, with 9 bases separating them. CDR3 sequence reads: CASSTTRSGNTIYF. The CDR3 region has the DNA TGCGCCAGCAGCACGACCAGATCTGGAAACACCATATATTTT.

This clonotype was counted many times. The chain has TRBV11-2 and TRBJ2-7; 12 bases map to TRBD2. CDR1 is SGHAT, CDR2 FQNNGV, per germline. The CDR3 has 16 amino acids. The V segment lost 5 bases and the J segment 5 bases; nucleotides outside the gene matches: 10. In DNA, the CDR3 is TGTGCCAGCAGCGTCGGACTAGCGGGGTCTCTGCACGAGCAGTACTTC. Translating gives CASSVGLAGSLHEQYF.

This clonotype was picked up a small number of times. A much larger clonotype is one base distant, so this may be a read error. The chain joins TRBV25-1 to TRBJ1-2; the D is unclear. The CDR3 totals 16 residues. Germline CDR1 MGHDK, CDR2 SYGVNS. Trimming stripped 3 bases from V and 4 bases from J, with 18 bases between. CDR3 in DNA: TGTGCCAGCAGTGATGGCAGTACCCTTTTTTTCTATGGCTACACCTTC. Translation gives CASSDGSTLFFYGYTF.

This clonotype was seen many times. V usage is TRBV11-2 and J usage is TRBJ2-5; D may be TRBD1 (6 bases). With 3 bases removed from V and 2 bases from J, the gap between germline ends came to 13 bases. The CDR3 consists of 15 residues. Germline CDR1 SGHAT, CDR2 FQNNGV. This CDR3 is CASSFSPGVQETQYF. As DNA, the CDR3 is TGTGCCAGCAGCTTTAGTCCAGGGGTACAAGAGACCCAGTACTTC.

The sample holds many counts of this clonotype. The J gene is TRBJ2-1, the V gene TRBV6-5; D is possibly TRBD1 (6 bases). CDR3 size: 15 residues. Germline CDR1 is MNHEY and CDR2 is SVGAGI. V was cut by 0 bases and J by 6 bases, with 12 bases left in between. The CDR3: CASSYSTGTSNEQFF. DNA of the CDR3: TGTGCCAGCAGTTACTCGACAGGAACCAGCAATGAGCAGTTCTTC.

The rearrangement uses TRBV7-9 and TRBJ2-7; 11 bases are a match to TRBD1. With V trimmed by 5 bases and J by 4 bases, 7 bases remained unmatched. Germline V CDR1 and CDR2: SEHNR, FQNEAQ (reference sequence). The CDR3 extends over 15 amino acids. DNA for the CDR3: TGTGCCAGCAGCGACCCGGGACAGGGGGTTTACGAGCAGTACTTC. Amino acids: CASSDPGQGVYEQYF.